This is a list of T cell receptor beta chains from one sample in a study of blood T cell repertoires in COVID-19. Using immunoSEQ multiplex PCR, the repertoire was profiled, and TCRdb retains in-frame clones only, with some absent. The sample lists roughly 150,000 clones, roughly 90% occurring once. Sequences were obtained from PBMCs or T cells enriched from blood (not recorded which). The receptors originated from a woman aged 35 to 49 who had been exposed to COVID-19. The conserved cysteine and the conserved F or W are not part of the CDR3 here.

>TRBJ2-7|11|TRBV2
ASRQDSVYEQY
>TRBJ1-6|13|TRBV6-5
ASRGDSSYNSPLH
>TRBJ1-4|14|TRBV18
ASSPLDRGAGEKLF
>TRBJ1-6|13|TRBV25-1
ASRGGTSHNSPLH
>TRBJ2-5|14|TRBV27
ASSLGVGGDQETQY
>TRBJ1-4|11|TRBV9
ASWGPPDEKLF
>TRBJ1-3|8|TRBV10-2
ASGGATIY
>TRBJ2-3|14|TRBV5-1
ASSWLAGPITDTQY
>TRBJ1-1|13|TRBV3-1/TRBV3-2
ASSHWTGANTEAF
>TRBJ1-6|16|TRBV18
ASSETGTGGSVDSPLH
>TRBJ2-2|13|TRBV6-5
ARSYGGGGRGELF
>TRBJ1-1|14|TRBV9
ASSSGQGAWAREAF
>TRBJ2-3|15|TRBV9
ASSGRLAGGGTDTQY
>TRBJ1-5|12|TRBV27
ASSFNGVDQPQH
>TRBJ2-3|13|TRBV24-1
ATSDQGQGADTQY
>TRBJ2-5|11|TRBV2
ASRTSGQETQY
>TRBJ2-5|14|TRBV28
ASSLLGGEGQETQY
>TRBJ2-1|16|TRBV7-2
ASSLEHLSGRRFNEQF
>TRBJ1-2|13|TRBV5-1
ASSPGQGAAEGYT
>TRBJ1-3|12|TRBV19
ASSNRGKINTIY
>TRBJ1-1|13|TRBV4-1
ASSQEGTANTEAF
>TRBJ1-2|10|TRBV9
ASSQGLDGYT
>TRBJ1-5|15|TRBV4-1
ASSQDSRQYPYQPQH
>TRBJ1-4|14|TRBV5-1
ASSTDRGTPNEKLF
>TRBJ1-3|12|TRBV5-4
ASSSGQGPNTIY